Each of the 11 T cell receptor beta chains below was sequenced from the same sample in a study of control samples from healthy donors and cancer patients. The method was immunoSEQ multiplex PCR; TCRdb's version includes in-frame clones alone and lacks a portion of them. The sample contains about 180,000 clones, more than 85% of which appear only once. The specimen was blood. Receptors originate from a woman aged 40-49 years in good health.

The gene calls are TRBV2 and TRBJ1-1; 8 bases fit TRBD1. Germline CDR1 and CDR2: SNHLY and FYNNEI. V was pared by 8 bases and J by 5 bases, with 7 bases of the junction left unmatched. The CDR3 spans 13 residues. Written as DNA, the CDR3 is TGTGCCAGCGAGGACAGGGTTTGGACTGAAGCTTTCTTT. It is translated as CASEDRVWTEAFF.

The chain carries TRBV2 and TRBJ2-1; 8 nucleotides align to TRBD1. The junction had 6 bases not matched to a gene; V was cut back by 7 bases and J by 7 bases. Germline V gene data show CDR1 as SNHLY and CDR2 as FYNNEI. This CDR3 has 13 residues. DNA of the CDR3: TGTGCCAGCACGGGGACAGGTAGTAATGAGCAGTTCTTC. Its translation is CASTGTGSNEQFF.

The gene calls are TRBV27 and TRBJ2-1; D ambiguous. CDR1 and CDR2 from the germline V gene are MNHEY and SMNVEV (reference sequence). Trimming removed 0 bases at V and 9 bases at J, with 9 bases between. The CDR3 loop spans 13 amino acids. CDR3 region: CASSLSWVSEQFF. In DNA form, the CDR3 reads TGTGCCAGCAGTTTATCCTGGGTTTCTGAGCAGTTCTTC.

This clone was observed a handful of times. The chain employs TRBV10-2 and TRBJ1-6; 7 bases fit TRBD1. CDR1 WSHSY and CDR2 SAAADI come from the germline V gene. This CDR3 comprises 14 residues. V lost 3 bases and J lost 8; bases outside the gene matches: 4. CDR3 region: CASSDGQGDSPLHF. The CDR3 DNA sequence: TGCGCCAGCAGTGATGGGCAGGGGGATTCACCCCTCCACTTT.

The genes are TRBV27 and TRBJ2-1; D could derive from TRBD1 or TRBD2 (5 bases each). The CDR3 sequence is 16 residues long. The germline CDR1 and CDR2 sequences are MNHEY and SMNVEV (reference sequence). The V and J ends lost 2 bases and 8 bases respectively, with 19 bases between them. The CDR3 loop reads CASSLGPGSGPDEQFF. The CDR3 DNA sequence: TGTGCCAGCAGTTTAGGACCGGGGTCGGGGCCGGATGAGCAGTTCTTC.

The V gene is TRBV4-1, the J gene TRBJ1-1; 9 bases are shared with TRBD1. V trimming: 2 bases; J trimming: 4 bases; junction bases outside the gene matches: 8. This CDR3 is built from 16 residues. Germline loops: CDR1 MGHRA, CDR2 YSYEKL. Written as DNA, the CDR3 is TGCGCCAGCAGCCAAATGACAGGGGGTAGTAGCACTGAAGCTTTCTTT. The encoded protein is CASSQMTGGSSTEAFF.

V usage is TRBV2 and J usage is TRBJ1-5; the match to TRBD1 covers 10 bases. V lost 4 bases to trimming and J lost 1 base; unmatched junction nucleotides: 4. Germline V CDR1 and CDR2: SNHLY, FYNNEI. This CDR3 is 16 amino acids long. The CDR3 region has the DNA TGTGCCAGCAGTGGACAGGGGGCGGTGAGCAATCAGCCCCAGCATTTT. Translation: CASSGQGAVSNQPQHF.

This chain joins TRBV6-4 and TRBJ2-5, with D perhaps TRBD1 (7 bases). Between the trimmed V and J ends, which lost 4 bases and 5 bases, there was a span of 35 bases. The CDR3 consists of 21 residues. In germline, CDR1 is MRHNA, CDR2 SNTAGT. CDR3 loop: CASSVSWGLLGEETGRETQYF. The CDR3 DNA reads TGTGCCAGCAGTGTCTCGTGGGGCCTGTTGGGGGAGGAGACAGGGCGCGAGACCCAGTACTTC.

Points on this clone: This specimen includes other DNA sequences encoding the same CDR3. The CDR3 DNA sequence: TGTGCCAGCAGTTTATCTGGGGGAAACACTGAAGCTTTCTTT. Translation gives CASSLSGGNTEAFF. The rearrangement uses TRBV27 and TRBJ1-1; tentatively, D is TRBD1 (5 bases). Germline lookup yields CDR1 MNHEY and CDR2 SMNVEV (reference sequence). V was clipped by 0 bases and J by 2 bases, with 7 bases between them. There are 14 residues in the CDR3.

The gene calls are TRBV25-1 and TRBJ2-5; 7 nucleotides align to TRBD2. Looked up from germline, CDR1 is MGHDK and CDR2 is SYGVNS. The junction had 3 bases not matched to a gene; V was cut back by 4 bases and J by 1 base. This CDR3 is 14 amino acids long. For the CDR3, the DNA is TGTGCCAGCAGTGGACTAGCTCCCCAAGAGACCCAGTACTTC. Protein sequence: CASSGLAPQETQYF.

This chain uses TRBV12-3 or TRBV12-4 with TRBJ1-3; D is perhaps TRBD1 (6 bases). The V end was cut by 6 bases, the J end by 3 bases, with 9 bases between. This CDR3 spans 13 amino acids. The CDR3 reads CASRGGSGNTIYF. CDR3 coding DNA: TGTGCCAGCAGAGGGGGAAGTGGAAACACCATATATTTT.